This T cell receptor (beta chain) originates from a study of blood T cell repertoires in COVID-19. About the study: The United States, Italy and Spain provided the acute and convalescent COVID-19 samples. PBMCs, B-cell-depleted T cells, or T cells provided the cDNA or gDNA that made up the material.

This clone was counted a single time. Per the original data handling: Estimated nucleated cell counts came from reference gene primer amplification. Clones were sequenced by immunoSEQ multiplex PCR, and TCRdb holds only the in-frame ones, with some missing. The D gene and trimming were derived from the DNA, and the V and J assignments and clone size from that table. The sample contains about 260,000 clones, around 84% of which appear only once. The source of this sequence is a woman between 40 and 50 years old who had recovered from COVID-19. The sequenced material came from peripheral blood.

CDR3 loop: CAISDNPGQTAYEQYF. CDR3 nucleotides: TGTGCCATCAGTGACAATCCGGGACAGACTGCCTACGAGCAGTACTTC. The chain has TRBV10-3 and TRBJ2-7; 7 nucleotides line up with TRBD1. Looked up from germline, CDR1 is ENHRY and CDR2 is SYGVKD. The CDR3 runs 16 residues. Trimming at V came to 3 bases and at J to 2 bases, leaving 10 bases not matched to a gene.